The 11 T cell receptor beta chains given below trace back to one sample, sequenced in a study of cytomegalovirus exposure and HLA in healthy donors. Use of 60 Vbeta and 13 Jbeta primers characterized the PCR. The protocol was immunoSEQ multiplex PCR, while the TCRdb copy is restricted to in-frame clones and leaves out a portion. The sample contains fewer than 200,000 clones, about 65% of which appear only once. Sequencing was performed on PBMCs. The receptors were gathered from a man between 40 and 49 years old in good health and CMV-seropositive.

The chain carries TRBV18 and TRBJ2-1, with 9 nucleotides matching TRBD1. J was trimmed by 7 bases and V by 4 bases; bases with no gene match: 2. Germline V gene sequence: CDR1 KGHSH, CDR2 LQKENI. This CDR3 has 13 residues. CDR3 amino acids: CASSRQGGNEQFF. The CDR3 DNA reads TGTGCCAGCTCACGACAGGGGGGGAATGAGCAGTTCTTC.

Only a few counts were recorded for this clone. The chain links TRBV2 to TRBJ2-1; D is possibly TRBD1 (6 bases). From germline, CDR1 is SNHLY and CDR2 FYNNEI. Trimming took 4 bases from V and 3 from J, leaving 10 bases between them. There are 14 residues in the CDR3. The CDR3 sequence: CASSVGTYYNEQFF. The CDR3 DNA sequence: TGTGCCAGCAGTGTTGGGACATACTACAATGAGCAGTTCTTC.

This clone appeared once. The rearrangement joins TRBV14 to TRBJ2-5, with TRBD1 matching 9 bases. Trimming took 4 bases from V and 5 from J; bases not matched to a gene: 8. CDR3 length: 15 amino acids. The germline gives CDR1 SGHDN, CDR2 FVKESK. The CDR3 spells CASSPRDRDWETQYF. The CDR3 nucleotides are TGTGCCAGCAGCCCGCGGGACAGGGATTGGGAGACCCAGTACTTC.

This clone was recorded only once. The chain has TRBV7-2 and TRBJ2-5, with D possibly matching TRBD2 (6 bases). Germline V CDR1 and CDR2: SGHTA, FQGNSA. V was cut by 5 bases and J by 4 bases, with 14 bases left in between. The CDR3 totals 14 residues. CDR3 amino acids: CASSRGLRAETQYF. The CDR3 nucleotides are TGTGCCAGCAGCCGGGGACTGAGGGCAGAGACCCAGTACTTC.

In DNA, the CDR3 is TGTGCCAGCGCTCAGGGGGCACCGAACACCGGGGAGCTGTTTTTT. Translation gives CASAQGAPNTGELFF. The genes are TRBV6-4 and TRBJ2-2; 8 bases align to TRBD1. The CDR3 runs to 15 residues. Germline lookup yields CDR1 MRHNA and CDR2 SNTAGT. J was trimmed by 0 bases and V by 8 bases; bases with no gene match: 5.

Only a few counts were recorded for this clone. The rearrangement joins TRBV7-2 to TRBJ1-1; D is possibly TRBD1 (5 bases). The CDR3 is 13 amino acids. Trimming stripped 4 bases from V and 5 bases from J, with 11 bases between. CDR1 and CDR2 from the germline V gene are SGHTA and FQGNSA. CDR3 residues: CASSSHRGTEAFF. In DNA, the CDR3 is TGTGCCAGCAGCTCACATAGGGGAACTGAAGCTTTCTTT. Full variable domain (outside the CDR3, taken from reference TRBV7-2 and TRBJ1-1): GAGVSQSPSNKVTEKGKDVELRCDPISGHTALYWYRQSLGQGLEFLIYFQGNSAPDKSGLPSDRFSAERTGGSVSTLTIQRTQQEDSAVYLCASSSHRGTEAFFGQGTRLTVV.

V and J are TRBV7-2 and TRBJ2-5; the match to TRBD2 covers 10 bases. CDR3 length: 14 amino acids. Germline V gene lookup returns CDR1 SGHTA and CDR2 FQGNSA. Trimming removed 5 bases from V and 3 bases from J; junction bases left unmatched: 3. CDR3 amino acids: CASSQRGGKETQYF. The DNA of the CDR3 is TGTGCCAGCAGCCAGCGGGGGGGCAAAGAGACCCAGTACTTC.

The chain uses TRBV30 and TRBJ2-3, with D perhaps matching TRBD2 (6 bases). Trimming removed 3 bases from V and 0 bases from J, with 13 bases in between. CDR3 length: 15 residues. The germline V gene encodes CDR1 GTSNPN and CDR2 SVGIG (reference sequence). CDR3 in amino acids: CAWREGGKSTDTQYF. In nucleotides, the CDR3 is TGTGCCTGGAGAGAAGGAGGGAAGAGCACAGATACGCAGTATTTT. The entire variable domain, with the rest obtained from reference TRBV30 and TRBJ2-3, is as follows: SQTIHQWPATLVQPVGSPLSLECTVEGTSNPNLYWYRQAAGRGLQLLFYSVGIGQISSEVPQNLSASRPQDRQFILSSKKLLLSDSGFYLCAWREGGKSTDTQYFGPGTRLTVL.

This clone has just a few counts. The gene calls are TRBV19 and TRBJ2-1, with TRBD2 matching over 7 bases. The CDR3 spans 17 residues. V gave up 0 bases and J gave up 1 base; unmatched junction bases: 6. Germline V gives CDR1 LNHDA, CDR2 SQIVND (reference sequence). The CDR3: CASSIDRGGGSYNEQFF. The DNA of the CDR3 is TGTGCCAGTAGTATAGATCGGGGCGGGGGATCCTACAATGAGCAGTTCTTC.

This chain links TRBV7-2 with TRBJ2-1; 10 nucleotides align to TRBD1. The germline V gene has CDR1 SGHTA and CDR2 FQGNSA. The CDR3 has 12 amino acids. The V segment lost 7 bases and the J segment 15 bases; nucleotides outside the gene matches: 9. The CDR3 nucleotides read TGTGCCAGCACCCCCTGGGGGGACAGGGGGTTCTTC. Protein sequence: CASTPWGDRGFF.

The chain links TRBV4-3 to TRBJ2-3; D not certain. With 0 bases removed from V and 2 bases from J, the gap between germline ends came to 9 bases. The CDR3 loop spans 15 amino acids. Germline loops: CDR1 LGHNA, CDR2 YSLEER. The CDR3 DNA reads TGCGCCAGCAGCCAAGATTCAGGTCACACAGATACGCAGTATTTT. It is translated as CASSQDSGHTDTQYF.